Shown below are 4 T cell receptor beta chains from a single sample sequenced in a study of post-analysis software for immune sequencing data. General study findings and limits: Five TRBV segments (TRBV5-6, TRBV5-1 and TRBV20-1 among them) occurred more frequently in patients than in controls.

Their antigens remain unidentified. Unique molecular identifiers tagged the TCR beta cDNA libraries. One entry per CDR3 protein, called by TCRdb with MiXCR from the PCR reads. The sample has some 690,000 distinct CDR3 sequences, about 60% seen once. The specimen was blood. Source of these receptors: a girl aged 2 to 9 with multiple sclerosis.

The chain employs TRBV7-9 and TRBJ2-1, with 11 bases lining up with TRBD1. J lost 4 bases, V lost 2 bases, and 7 bases had no gene match. From germline, CDR1 is SEHNR and CDR2 FQNEAQ (reference sequence). This CDR3 region has 17 residues. CDR3 protein: CASSLYHGTGGYNEQFF. The CDR3 bases are TGTGCCAGCAGCTTATATCATGGGACAGGGGGGTACAATGAGCAGTTCTTC.

This clonotype occurred a few times. The chain links TRBV7-2 to TRBJ2-3, with TRBD2 matching over 10 bases. Losses at the gene ends were 3 bases for V and 4 bases for J; bases not matched to a gene: 16. Germline V lookup: CDR1 SGHTA, CDR2 FQGNSA. This CDR3 spans 19 amino acids. The CDR3 coding sequence is TGTGCCAGCAGCTTCCCACTCGCCTCGGGACTAGCGTCGGCAGATACGCAGTATTTT. Its protein product is CASSFPLASGLASADTQYF.

This clonotype was detected a few times. The V gene is TRBV29-1, the J gene TRBJ2-3; D gene uncertain. V was pared by 2 bases and J by 5 bases, with 2 bases between. Germline CDR1 and CDR2: SQVTM and ANQGSEA. This CDR3 spans 10 amino acids. CDR3 bases: TGCAGCGTTGAAATAGATACGCAGTATTTT. Protein product: CSVEIDTQYF.

The chain joins TRBV3-1 to TRBJ1-2; D ambiguous. Germline V gives CDR1 LGHDT, CDR2 YNNKEL (reference sequence). The CDR3 extends over 12 amino acids. V lost 0 bases and J 6 bases, leaving 5 bases between the germline ends. CDR3 nucleotides: TGTGCCAGCAGCCAAGATATCGATGGCTACACCTTC. Its protein product is CASSQDIDGYTF.